The entry below describes one TCR beta chain. Its antigen is still unknown. The sample belongs to a study of regulatory T cells in long-lasting Graves disease. Study-wide background: It was over 5 years of antithyroid drugs, with positive TSH receptor antibodies, that meant persistent Graves' disease. Whole-study results and caveats: Newly diagnosed patients had higher TCR diversity than persistent Graves' patients did.

Researchers made TCR beta libraries by using iRepertoire HTBI primers and running Arm-PCR on CDR3 regions. Via MiXCR, TCRdb re-called the multiplex PCR reads, giving one row per CDR3 protein. The table shows approximately 470,000 distinct CDR3 sequences, with around 20% occurring only once. Documented time point: persistent/refractory GD, antithyroid drugs over 5 years with positive TRAb. PBMC RNA was the source of the TCR library. This TCR came from a female donor with Graves disease. Sequencing used peripheral blood mononuclear cells (PBMCs), obtained when the disease was refractory, from a patient treated with antithyroid drugs.

In nucleotides, the CDR3 is TGTGCCAGCAGACCACTAGCGGGAGGACTCAATGAGCAGTTCTTC. This codes for CASRPLAGGLNEQFF. The V and J genes are TRBV7-2 and TRBJ2-1; 12 positions agree with TRBD2. Germline CDR1 SGHTA, CDR2 FQGNSA. This CDR3 comprises 15 residues. V lost 6 bases to trimming and J lost 6 bases; unmatched junction nucleotides: 6.